This T cell receptor (beta chain) emerged from a study of OX40 agonist ivuxolimab in advanced cancers. At the level of the study: The study enrolled dose-escalation patients with hepatocellular carcinoma, melanoma, renal cell or head and neck cancer. Past anti-PD-1, anti-PD-L1 or anti-CTLA-4 therapy was accepted, and roughly 40% had received some.

Study-level findings and limits: Also present in some nonresponders was a low level of normalized T-cell clonal expansion. There were, on average, more expanded clones in CD8+ T cells than in CD4+.

Germline CDR1 is LNHDA and CDR2 is SQIVND (reference sequence). The CDR3 spans 14 residues. The V gene lost 4 bases and the J gene lost 6 bases, with 14 bases spanning the gap. The method was immunoSEQ multiplex PCR; TCRdb's version includes in-frame clones alone and lacks a portion of them. The sample contains tens of thousands of clones, roughly 80% of which appear only once. As concerns this clone: What it binds is not known.

The TCR originated in an adult with an advanced solid tumor such as melanoma, head and neck, liver or kidney cancer. The sequencing used CD4+ or CD8+ T cells sorted from blood, collected in a trial of the OX40 agonist ivuxolimab. The chain uses TRBV19 and TRBJ2-3; D is ambiguous. CDR3 sequence reads: CASSTGRATDTQYF. The CDR3 DNA follows: TGTGCCAGTAGTACCGGAAGGGCTACGGATACGCAGTATTTT. Based on the CDR3 plus reference TRBV19 and TRBJ2-3, the full variable domain is DGGITQSPKYLFRKEGQNVTLSCEQNLNHDAMYWYRQDPGQGLRLIYYSQIVNDFQKGDIAEGYSVSREKKESFPLTVTSAQKNPTAFYLCASSTGRATDTQYFGPGTRLTVL.